This T cell receptor beta chain was found in a study of T cells in Graves' hyperthyroidism and ophthalmopathy. CDR3 length equals 16 residues. Germline V CDR1 and CDR2: SGHVS, FNYEAQ. V lost 4 bases, J lost 0 bases, and 12 bases lay in between. RNA transcripts provided the source from which TCR beta CDR3 regions were amplified. HTBI primers were employed in a first-round RT-PCR of the TCR CDR3. TCRdb independently ran MiXCR on the multiplex PCR reads; one entry per CDR3 protein. This sample has some 700,000 distinct CDR3 sequences, with 15% to 20% found just once. This clonotype was detected ten times or more.

The clonotype was recovered from a man aged 45-65 years with Graves' hyperthyroidism. This rearrangement joins TRBV7-6 to TRBJ2-2; D gene unclear. The sequencing input was blood. The CDR3 spells CASSWSSDPNTGELFF. CDR3 bases: TGTGCCAGCAGCTGGTCTTCGGACCCGAACACCGGGGAGCTGTTTTTT.